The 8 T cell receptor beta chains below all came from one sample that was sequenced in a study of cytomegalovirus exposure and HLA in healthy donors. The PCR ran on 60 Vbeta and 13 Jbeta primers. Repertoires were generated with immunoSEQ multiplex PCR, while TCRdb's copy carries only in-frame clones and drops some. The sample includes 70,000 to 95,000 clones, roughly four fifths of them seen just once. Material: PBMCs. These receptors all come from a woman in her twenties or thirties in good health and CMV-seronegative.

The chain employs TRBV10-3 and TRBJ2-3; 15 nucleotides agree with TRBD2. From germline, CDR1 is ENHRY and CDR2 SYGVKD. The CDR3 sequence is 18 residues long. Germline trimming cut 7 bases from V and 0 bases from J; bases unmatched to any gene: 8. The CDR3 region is CAIKGLAGGSSSTDTQYF. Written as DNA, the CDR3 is TGTGCCATCAAGGGACTAGCGGGAGGATCTTCTAGCACAGATACGCAGTATTTT.

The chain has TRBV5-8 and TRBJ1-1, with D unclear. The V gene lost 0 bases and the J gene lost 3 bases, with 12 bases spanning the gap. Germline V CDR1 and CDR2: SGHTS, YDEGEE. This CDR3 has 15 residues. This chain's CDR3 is CASSLAKVEDTEAFF. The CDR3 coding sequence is TGTGCCAGCAGCTTGGCCAAGGTGGAGGACACTGAAGCTTTCTTT. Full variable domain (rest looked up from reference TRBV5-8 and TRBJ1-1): EAGVTQSPTHLIKTRGQQATLRCSPISGHTSVYWYQQALGLGLQFLLWYDEGEERNRGNFPPRFSGRQFPNYSSELNVNALELEDSALYLCASSLAKVEDTEAFFGQGTRLTVV.

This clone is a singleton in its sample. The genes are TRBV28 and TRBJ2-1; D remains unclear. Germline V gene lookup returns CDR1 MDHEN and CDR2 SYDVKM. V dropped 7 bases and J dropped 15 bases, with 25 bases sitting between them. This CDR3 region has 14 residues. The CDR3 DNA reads TGTGCCAGCATAGGCAACCCCCAGACTGGATTCAGGTTCTTC. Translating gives CASIGNPQTGFRFF. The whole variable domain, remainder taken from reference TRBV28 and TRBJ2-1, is DVKVTQSSRYLVKRTGEKVFLECVQDMDHENMFWYRQDPGLGLRLIYFSYDVKMKEKGDIPEGYSVSREKKERFSLILESASTNQTSMYLCASIGNPQTGFRFFGPGTRLTVL.

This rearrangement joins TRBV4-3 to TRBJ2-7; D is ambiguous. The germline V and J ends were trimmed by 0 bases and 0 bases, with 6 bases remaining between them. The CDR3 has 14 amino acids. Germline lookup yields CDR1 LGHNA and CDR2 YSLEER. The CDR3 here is CASSQDSASYEQYF. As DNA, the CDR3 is TGCGCCAGCAGCCAAGACAGTGCCTCCTACGAGCAGTACTTC.

CDR3 coding DNA: TGTGCCAGCAGTGACCAGGGGGCGGTCCAGCCCCAGCATTTT. Translating gives CASSDQGAVQPQHF. The V gene is TRBV6-1, the J gene TRBJ1-5; 8 positions match TRBD1. V shed 3 bases and J 7 bases; nucleotides not matched to a gene: 5. The CDR3 runs 14 residues. Germline values: CDR1 MNHNS, CDR2 SASEGT.

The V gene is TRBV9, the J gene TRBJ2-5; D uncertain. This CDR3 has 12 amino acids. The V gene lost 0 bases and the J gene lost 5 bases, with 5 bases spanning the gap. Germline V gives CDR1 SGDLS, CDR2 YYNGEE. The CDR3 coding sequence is TGTGCCAGCAGCGTAGTCGGGGAGACCCAGTACTTC. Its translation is CASSVVGETQYF.

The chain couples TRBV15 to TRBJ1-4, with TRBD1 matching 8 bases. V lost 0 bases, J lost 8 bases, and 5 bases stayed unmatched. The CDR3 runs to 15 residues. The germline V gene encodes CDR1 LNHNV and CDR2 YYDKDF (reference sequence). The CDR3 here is CATSRDQGAREKLFF. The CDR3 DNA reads TGTGCCACCAGCAGAGATCAGGGGGCGCGAGAAAAACTGTTTTTT.

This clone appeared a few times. In DNA, the CDR3 is TGTGCCAGCAGCCCCCCGGGACTCAGAAGGGAGCTGTTTTTT. This sequence encodes CASSPPGLRRELFF. V is TRBV7-6 and J is TRBJ2-2, with D possibly matching TRBD2 (6 bases). From germline, CDR1 is SGHVS and CDR2 FNYEAQ. V was trimmed by 5 bases and J by 9 bases, leaving 16 bases between them. The CDR3 is 14 residues long.